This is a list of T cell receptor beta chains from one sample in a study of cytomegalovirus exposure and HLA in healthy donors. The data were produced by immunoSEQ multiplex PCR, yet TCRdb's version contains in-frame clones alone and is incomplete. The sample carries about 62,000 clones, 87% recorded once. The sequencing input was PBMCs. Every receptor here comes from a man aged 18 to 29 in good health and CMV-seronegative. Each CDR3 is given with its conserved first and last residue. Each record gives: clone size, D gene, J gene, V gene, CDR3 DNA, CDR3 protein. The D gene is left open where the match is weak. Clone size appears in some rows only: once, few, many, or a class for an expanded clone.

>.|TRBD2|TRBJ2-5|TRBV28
TGTGCCAGCAGTTTAAGCGGGGTGGGCGAGACCCAGTACTTC
CASSLSGVGETQYF
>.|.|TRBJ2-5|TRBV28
TGTGCCAGCAGTGAATGGGATTCCCGAGGGGAGACCCAGTACTTC
CASSEWDSRGETQYF
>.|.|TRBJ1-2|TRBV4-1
TGCGCCAGCAGCCGCCAGGGGAACTATGGCTACACCTTC
CASSRQGNYGYTF
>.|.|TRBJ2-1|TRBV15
TGTGCCACCAGCACTACTAGGATTCAGCAGTTCTTC
CATSTTRIQQFF
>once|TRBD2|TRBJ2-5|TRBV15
TGTGCCACCAGCAGGACTAGCGTGGAGACCCAGTACTTC
CATSRTSVETQYF
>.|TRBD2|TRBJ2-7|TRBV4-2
TGTGCCAGCAGCCATCACGGGACTAGCGGGTACTACGAGCAGTACTTC
CASSHHGTSGYYEQYF
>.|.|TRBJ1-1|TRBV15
TGTGCCACCAGCATCACAGATAGGGGGGAAGCTTTCTTT
CATSITDRGEAFF
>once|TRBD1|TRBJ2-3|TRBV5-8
TGTGCCAGCAGCGACAGGGGCCTCACAGATACGCAGTATTTT
CASSDRGLTDTQYF
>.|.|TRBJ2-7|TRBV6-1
TGTGCCAGCAGTCCCCGGGCAGGGGCCCCCCGCGAGCAGTGCTTC
CASSPRAGAPREQCF
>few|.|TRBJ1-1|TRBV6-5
TGTGCCAGCAGTCCCAGGGAGAACACTGAAGCTTTCTTT
CASSPRENTEAFF
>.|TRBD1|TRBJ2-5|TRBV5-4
TGTGCCAGCAGCCCTACCCTTGGGACAGGGGAGGGGGAGACCCAGTACTTC
CASSPTLGTGEGETQYF
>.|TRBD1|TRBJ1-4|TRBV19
TGTGCCAGTAGTCCGCGACAGGGGGCTTATGAAAAACTGTTTTTT
CASSPRQGAYEKLFF
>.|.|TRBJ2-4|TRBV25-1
TGTGCCAGCAGTGATCAGGGGCTGAGAAACATTCAGTACTTC
CASSDQGLRNIQYF
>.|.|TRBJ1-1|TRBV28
TGTGCCAGCAGTCTCCTACTAGCGGGAACTGAAGCTTTCTTT
CASSLLLAGTEAFF
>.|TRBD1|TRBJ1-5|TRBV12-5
TGTGCTAGTGACCCTGGGGGGACAGGGAACAATCAGCCCCAGCATTTT
CASDPGGTGNNQPQHF
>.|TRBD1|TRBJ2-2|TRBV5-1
TGCGCCAGCACAGGGGGAACCCTCACCGGGGAGCTGTTTTTT
CASTGGTLTGELFF
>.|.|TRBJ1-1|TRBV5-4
TGTGCCAGCAGCACAGTCGGAGGGAGTGAAGCTTTCTTT
CASSTVGGSEAFF
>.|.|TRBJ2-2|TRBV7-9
TGTGCCAGCAGCTTACACAGGGAGAACACCGGGGAGCTGTTTTTT
CASSLHRENTGELFF
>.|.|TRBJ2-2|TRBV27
TGTGCCAGCAGTTTAATCGGGGGCACCGGGGAGCTGTTTTTT
CASSLIGGTGELFF
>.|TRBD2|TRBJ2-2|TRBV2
TGTGCCAGCAGTAAAAGCGGGGGGGGGAGCACCGGGGAGCTGTTTTTT
CASSKSGGGSTGELFF
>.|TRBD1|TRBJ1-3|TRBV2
TGTGCCAGCAGTGAAGCGCGGGACAGGGGAAACACCATATATTTT
CASSEARDRGNTIYF
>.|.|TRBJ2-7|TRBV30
TGTGCCTGGAGTCAGTACCCCTACGAGCAGTACTTC
CAWSQYPYEQYF
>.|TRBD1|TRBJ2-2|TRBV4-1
TGCGCCAGCAGCCGAGGGGGCGAGAGGACCGGGGAGCTGTTTTTT
CASSRGGERTGELFF
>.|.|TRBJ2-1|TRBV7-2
TGTGCCAGCAGCTTATGGACAGCCCTCTACAATGAGCAGTTCTTC
CASSLWTALYNEQFF
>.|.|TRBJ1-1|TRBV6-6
TGTGCCAGCAGATCTCAGGGCAGGGACACTGAAGCTTTCTTT
CASRSQGRDTEAFF
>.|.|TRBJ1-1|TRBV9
TGTGCCAGCAGCGCGGACTTGGACCACACTGAAGCTTTCTTT
CASSADLDHTEAFF
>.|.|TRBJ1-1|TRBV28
TGTGCCAGCAGTTTACGTGACACTGAAGCTTTCTTT
CASSLRDTEAFF
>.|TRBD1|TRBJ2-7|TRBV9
TGTGCCAGCAGCGTCGGACAGGGACTCTACGAGCAGTACTTC
CASSVGQGLYEQYF
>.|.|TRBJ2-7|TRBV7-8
TGTGCCAGCCAAACTGTCCAACACGAGCAGTACTTC
CASQTVQHEQYF
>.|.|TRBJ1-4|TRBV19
TGTGCCAGTAGTACAGGGAATGAAAAACTGTTTTTT
CASSTGNEKLFF
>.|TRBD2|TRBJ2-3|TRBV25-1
TGTGCCAGCAGATTAGCGGGGGGCCTTAATACGCAGTATTTT
CASRLAGGLNTQYF
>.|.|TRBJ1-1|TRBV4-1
TGCGCCAGCAGCCAACCGGCGGGCAGGGGCACTGAAGCTTTCTTT
CASSQPAGRGTEAFF
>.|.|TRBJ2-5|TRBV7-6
TGTGCCAGCAGCTTCGGAGGGGCCCTCCAAGAGACCCAGTACTTC
CASSFGGALQETQYF
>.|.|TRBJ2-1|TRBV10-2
TGCGCCAGCAGTGAGTTGGCAGAAAAGTTCTTC
CASSELAEKFF
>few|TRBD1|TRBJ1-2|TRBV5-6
TGTGCCAGCAGCCCTGACAGGGGCGCCCCCACCTTC
CASSPDRGAPTF
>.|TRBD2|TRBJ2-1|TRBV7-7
TGTGCTAGCAGCTTAGCAGGAGCGGGGCCGGGCAATGAGCAGTTCTTC
CASSLAGAGPGNEQFF
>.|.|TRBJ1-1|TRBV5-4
TGTGCCAGCAGCCCAGGGGACAATGAAGCTTTCTTT
CASSPGDNEAFF
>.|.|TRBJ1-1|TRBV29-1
TGCAGCGTTGAAGATGGGGGGACCACCGAGGCTTTCTTT
CSVEDGGTTEAFF
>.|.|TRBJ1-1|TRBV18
TGTGCCAGCTCGCCTTCAGGGCAATTGCGGAACACTGAAGCTTTCTTT
CASSPSGQLRNTEAFF
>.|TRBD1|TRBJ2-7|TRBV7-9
TGTGCCAGCAGCTCCAGGGGGACAGGGTTCCACGAGCAGTACTTC
CASSSRGTGFHEQYF
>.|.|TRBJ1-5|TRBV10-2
TGCGCCAGCAGAACAGGGTTGGGTCAGCCCCAGCATTTT
CASRTGLGQPQHF
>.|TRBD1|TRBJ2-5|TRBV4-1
TGCGCCAGCAGCCAAGGACAGGGAGAAGGACAGACCCAGTACTTC
CASSQGQGEGQTQYF
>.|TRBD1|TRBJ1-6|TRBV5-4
TGTGCCAGCAGCTTCACCGGGACAGGGAATTCACCCCTCCACTTT
CASSFTGTGNSPLHF
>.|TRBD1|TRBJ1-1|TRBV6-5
TGTGCCAGCAGTTACGGGACAGGGGGCTTTGAAGCTTTCTTT
CASSYGTGGFEAFF
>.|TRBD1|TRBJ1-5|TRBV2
TGTGCCAGCGTGGGGCAGGGGGTGGATCAGCCCCAGCATTTT
CASVGQGVDQPQHF
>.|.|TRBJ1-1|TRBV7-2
TGTGCCAGCAGCTTATGGGGCCTGGAGGGTCATGAAGCTTTCTTT
CASSLWGLEGHEAFF
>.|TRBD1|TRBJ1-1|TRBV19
TGTGCCAGTGCCGACAGGGCGAACACTGAAGCTTTCTTT
CASADRANTEAFF
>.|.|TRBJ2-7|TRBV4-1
TGCGCCAGCAGCCAAGGATCAGGGGATATCAACGAGCAGTACTTC
CASSQGSGDINEQYF
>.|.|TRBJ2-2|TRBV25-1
TGTGCCAGCAGTGAAGGCCCAGGGCACACCGGGGAGCTGTTTTTT
CASSEGPGHTGELFF
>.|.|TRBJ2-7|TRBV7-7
TGTGCTAGCAGCCAAAATAGTGGGAGCTACGAGCAGTACTTC
CASSQNSGSYEQYF
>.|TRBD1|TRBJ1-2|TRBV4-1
TGCGCCAGCAGCCAAGAAGACAGGGTCTATGGCTACACCTTC
CASSQEDRVYGYTF
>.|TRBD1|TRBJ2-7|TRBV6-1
TGTGCCAGCAACCACAGGGGATCCTACGAGCAGTACTTC
CASNHRGSYEQYF
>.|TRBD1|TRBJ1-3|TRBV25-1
TGTGCCAGCAGGAAGGACAGGGAATCTGGAAACACCATATATTTT
CASRKDRESGNTIYF
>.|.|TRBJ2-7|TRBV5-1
TGCGCCAGCAGCTTGGGAGGTACCTACGAGCAGTACTTC
CASSLGGTYEQYF
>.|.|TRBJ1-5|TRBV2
TGTGCCAGCAGCCTGGACAGTGGCAATCAGCCCCAGCATTTT
CASSLDSGNQPQHF
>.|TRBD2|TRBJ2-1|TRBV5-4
TGTGCCAGCAGCTCCGGCACTAGCGGGGGGGCCAGTGAGCAGTTCTTC
CASSSGTSGGASEQFF
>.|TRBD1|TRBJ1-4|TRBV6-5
TGTGCCTCAAATACGGGACAGGGGGATGAAAAACTGTTTTTT
CASNTGQGDEKLFF
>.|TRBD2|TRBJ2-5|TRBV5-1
TGCGCCAGCAGCTTCAGCGGGAATCAAGAGACCCAGTACTTC
CASSFSGNQETQYF
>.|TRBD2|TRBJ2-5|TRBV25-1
TGTGCCAGCAGTGAAGCCGGGGGGGGCCCCCAAGAGACCCAGTACTTC
CASSEAGGGPQETQYF